One T cell receptor beta chain is described in this entry. Its specificity is not known. Genomic DNA templated the TCR beta VDJ and CDR3 profiling. TCRdb reanalysed the reads using MiXCR and keeps one entry per CDR3 protein. The sample lists around 120,000 distinct CDR3 sequences, almost 40% occurring once. This entry comes from a study of CD8+CD57+ T cells in acquired aplastic anemia. Study at large: Sorting CD4+ and CD8+ cells gave DNA averaging approximately 3 ug. Study results and limitations: Patients and controls turned out to have 25 to 35 CD8+ CDR3 sequences in common. Patients were compared with controls for CD8+ Simpson's diversity, and no significant difference emerged.

Before being chosen for sequencing, patients had shown CD8+CD57+ cell expansion by flow cytometry. No therapy was given to patients before blood sampling. This CDR3 has 15 residues. Trimming cost V 8 bases and J 2 bases; bases outside gene matches: 6. Germline CDR1 is ENHRY and CDR2 is SYGVKD. The chain has TRBV10-3 and TRBJ2-1; 10 bases fit TRBD1. The sample taken for sequencing was sorted CD4+, CD8+, or CD8+CD57+ T cells (not recorded which) from PBMCs. The TCR originated in a human donor with aplastic anemia. CDR3 amino acids: CAILRGTGAYNEQFF. The CDR3 DNA reads TGTGCCATCTTGAGGGGGACAGGGGCCTACAATGAGCAGTTCTTC.